These 14 T cell receptor beta chains share one sample of origin, sequenced in a study of cytomegalovirus exposure and HLA in healthy donors. The PCR made use of 60 Vbeta and 13 Jbeta primers. Produced via immunoSEQ multiplex PCR; TCRdb's table is partial and in-frame only. The repertoire includes around 120,000 clones, 65% to 80% of them detected once, and approximately 1.7% sits in the top ten. The sequencing input was PBMCs. These receptors all come from a woman between 35 and 50 years old in good health and CMV-seronegative.

The chain uses TRBV5-4 and TRBJ2-1, with D perhaps TRBD2 (5 bases). Germline lookup yields CDR1 SGHNT and CDR2 YYREEE (reference sequence). CDR3 length equals 12 residues. Trimming removed 2 bases at V and 9 bases at J, with 9 bases between. CDR3 amino acids: CASSFQAAEQFF. CDR3 nucleotides: TGTGCCAGCAGCTTTCAAGCGGCTGAGCAGTTCTTC.

The rearrangement uses TRBV27 and TRBJ2-3, with TRBD2 matching 8 bases. The germline gives CDR1 MNHEY, CDR2 SMNVEV (reference sequence). Trimming cost V 0 bases and J 0 bases; bases outside gene matches: 14. The CDR3 sequence is 20 residues long. In DNA, the CDR3 is TGTGCCAGCAGTTTATCAGGCGGGGGGCGATATACGACTAGCACAGATACGCAGTATTTT. Amino acids: CASSLSGGGRYTTSTDTQYF.

Concerning this clone itself: At one of its ends the junction is not consistent with the germline gene, which may arise from a read error. The chain is built from TRBV7-8 and TRBJ2-6; TRBD1 is a possible D gene (5 bases). CDR1 and CDR2 from the germline V gene are SGHVS and FQNEAQ. The CDR3 length is 14 residues. The chain's CDR3 is CASSGISGANGLTF. The CDR3 coding sequence is TGTGCCAGCAGCGGAATCTCTGGGGCCAACGGCCTGACTTTC.

The sample holds a few counts of this clone. This chain connects TRBV21-1 to TRBJ2-1; the D call TRBD2 from the table was never checked on the DNA. TRBV21-1 is described as a pseudogene. The CDR3 sequence is 12 residues long. CDR3 bases: TGTTCCCTAGCGGGACTCTACAATGAGCAGTTCTTC. Translated: CSLAGLYNEQFF.

The chain couples TRBV4-1 to TRBJ2-1; 11 positions agree with TRBD2. This CDR3 contains 15 residues. V shed 0 bases and J 6 bases; nucleotides not matched to a gene: 1. Germline V gene lookup returns CDR1 MGHRA and CDR2 YSYEKL. The CDR3 sequence: CASSQDSGRANEQFF. The DNA for the CDR3 is TGCGCCAGCAGCCAAGATAGCGGGAGGGCCAATGAGCAGTTCTTC.

The rearrangement joins TRBV5-6 to TRBJ2-6; 7 nucleotides line up with TRBD1. Germline V lookup: CDR1 SGHDT, CDR2 YYEEEE. V was pared by 4 bases and J by 2 bases, with 15 bases of the junction left unmatched. The CDR3 has 19 amino acids. CDR3 nucleotides: TGTGCCAGCAGCCTGCGACAGGGAACTTGGGGTACTGGGGCCAACGTCCTGACTTTC. Protein product: CASSLRQGTWGTGANVLTF.

The chain uses TRBV6-6 and TRBJ1-4; unclear D gene. The germline V gene encodes CDR1 MNHNY and CDR2 SVGAGI (reference sequence). CDR3 size: 12 residues. Trimming stripped 6 bases from V and 4 bases from J, with 6 bases between. CDR3 coding DNA: TGTGCCAGCAGACCGGGTAATGAAAAACTGTTTTTT. Residues: CASRPGNEKLFF.

The chain is built from TRBV6-1 and TRBJ1-4, with D tentatively TRBD1 (5 bases). Germline lookup yields CDR1 MNHNS and CDR2 SASEGT. V lost 1 base and J 8 bases, leaving 14 bases between the germline ends. The CDR3 sequence is 15 residues long. Here the CDR3 reads CASSEVPRVGEKLFF. CDR3 nucleotide sequence: TGTGCCAGCAGTGAAGTGCCCAGGGTGGGGGAAAAACTGTTTTTT.

This sequence joins TRBV4-1 and TRBJ2-2, with D perhaps TRBD1 (6 bases). V shed 4 bases and J shed 3 bases, with 9 bases lying between them. The CDR3 runs to 14 residues. Germline CDR1 is MGHRA and CDR2 is YSYEKL. CDR3: CASSPTGDTGELFF. Written as DNA, the CDR3 is TGCGCCAGCAGCCCGACAGGTGACACCGGGGAGCTGTTTTTT.

This clone was observed once. This rearrangement joins TRBV16 to TRBJ1-4; perhaps TRBD1 as D (6 bases). V was clipped by 1 base and J by 8 bases, with 20 bases between them. CDR3 length: 17 residues. Germline CDR1 reads KGHSY; CDR2 reads FQNENV. In nucleotides, the CDR3 is TGTGCCAGCAGCCAATTACCGGGGGGCCCGATCGGGGAAAAACTGTTTTTT. Amino acids: CASSQLPGGPIGEKLFF.

V is TRBV4-1 and J is TRBJ2-3, with TRBD1 matching over 7 bases. The germline CDR1 and CDR2 sequences are MGHRA and YSYEKL. The trim removed 3 bases at V and 4 bases at J, leaving 13 bases unmatched. The CDR3 length is 17 residues. CDR3 residues: CASSHPLEGATADTQYF. CDR3 sequence (DNA): TGCGCCAGCAGCCACCCCTTAGAGGGGGCGACGGCAGATACGCAGTATTTT.

The V gene is TRBV27, the J gene TRBJ2-1, with 8 bases lining up with TRBD2. V shed 4 bases, J shed 7 bases, and the junction held 6 bases outside the gene matches. There are 14 residues in the CDR3. Germline lookup yields CDR1 MNHEY and CDR2 SMNVEV (reference sequence). This CDR3 reads CASSSRTSYNEQFF. The CDR3, as DNA: TGTGCCAGCAGTTCCCGGACTAGCTATAATGAGCAGTTCTTC.

The rearrangement joins TRBV7-2 to TRBJ2-3; TRBD2 matches at 8 bases. V lost 5 bases to trimming and J lost 5 bases; unmatched junction nucleotides: 15. Germline V gene data show CDR1 as SGHTA and CDR2 as FQGNSA. This CDR3 is 17 amino acids long. The CDR3 here is CASSPAVLAGLQDTQYF. CDR3 nucleotide sequence: TGTGCCAGCAGCCCTGCGGTCCTAGCGGGTCTTCAAGATACGCAGTATTTT. Full variable domain (remainder filled in from reference TRBV7-2 and TRBJ2-3): GAGVSQSPSNKVTEKGKDVELRCDPISGHTALYWYRQSLGQGLEFLIYFQGNSAPDKSGLPSDRFSAERTGGSVSTLTIQRTQQEDSAVYLCASSPAVLAGLQDTQYFGPGTRLTVL.

The chain uses TRBV7-3 and TRBJ2-2, with D perhaps matching TRBD2 (5 bases). This CDR3 has 16 residues. V lost 5 bases and J 7 bases, leaving 20 bases between the germline ends. Germline assignment: CDR1 SGHTA and CDR2 FQGTGA. The CDR3 nucleotides are TGTGCCAGCAGCCCCCTCGGACGCGCGGGCAGCGGGGAGCTGTTTTTT. It encodes CASSPLGRAGSGELFF.